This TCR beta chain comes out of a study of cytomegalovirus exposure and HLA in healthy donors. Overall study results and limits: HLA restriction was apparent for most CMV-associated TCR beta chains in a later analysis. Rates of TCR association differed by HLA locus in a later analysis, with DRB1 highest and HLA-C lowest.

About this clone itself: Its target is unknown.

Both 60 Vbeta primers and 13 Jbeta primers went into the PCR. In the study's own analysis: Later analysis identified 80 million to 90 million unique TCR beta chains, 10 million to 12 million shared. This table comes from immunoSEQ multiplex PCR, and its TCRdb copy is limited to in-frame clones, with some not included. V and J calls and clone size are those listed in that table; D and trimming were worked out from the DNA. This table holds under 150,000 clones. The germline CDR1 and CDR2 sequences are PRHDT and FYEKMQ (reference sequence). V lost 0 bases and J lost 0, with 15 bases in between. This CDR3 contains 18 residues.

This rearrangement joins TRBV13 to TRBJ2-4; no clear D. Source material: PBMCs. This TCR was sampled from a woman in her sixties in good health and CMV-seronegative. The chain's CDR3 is CASSLGRTELIAKNIQYF. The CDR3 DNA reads TGTGCCAGCAGCTTAGGGAGAACAGAGCTGATAGCCAAAAACATTCAGTACTTC.